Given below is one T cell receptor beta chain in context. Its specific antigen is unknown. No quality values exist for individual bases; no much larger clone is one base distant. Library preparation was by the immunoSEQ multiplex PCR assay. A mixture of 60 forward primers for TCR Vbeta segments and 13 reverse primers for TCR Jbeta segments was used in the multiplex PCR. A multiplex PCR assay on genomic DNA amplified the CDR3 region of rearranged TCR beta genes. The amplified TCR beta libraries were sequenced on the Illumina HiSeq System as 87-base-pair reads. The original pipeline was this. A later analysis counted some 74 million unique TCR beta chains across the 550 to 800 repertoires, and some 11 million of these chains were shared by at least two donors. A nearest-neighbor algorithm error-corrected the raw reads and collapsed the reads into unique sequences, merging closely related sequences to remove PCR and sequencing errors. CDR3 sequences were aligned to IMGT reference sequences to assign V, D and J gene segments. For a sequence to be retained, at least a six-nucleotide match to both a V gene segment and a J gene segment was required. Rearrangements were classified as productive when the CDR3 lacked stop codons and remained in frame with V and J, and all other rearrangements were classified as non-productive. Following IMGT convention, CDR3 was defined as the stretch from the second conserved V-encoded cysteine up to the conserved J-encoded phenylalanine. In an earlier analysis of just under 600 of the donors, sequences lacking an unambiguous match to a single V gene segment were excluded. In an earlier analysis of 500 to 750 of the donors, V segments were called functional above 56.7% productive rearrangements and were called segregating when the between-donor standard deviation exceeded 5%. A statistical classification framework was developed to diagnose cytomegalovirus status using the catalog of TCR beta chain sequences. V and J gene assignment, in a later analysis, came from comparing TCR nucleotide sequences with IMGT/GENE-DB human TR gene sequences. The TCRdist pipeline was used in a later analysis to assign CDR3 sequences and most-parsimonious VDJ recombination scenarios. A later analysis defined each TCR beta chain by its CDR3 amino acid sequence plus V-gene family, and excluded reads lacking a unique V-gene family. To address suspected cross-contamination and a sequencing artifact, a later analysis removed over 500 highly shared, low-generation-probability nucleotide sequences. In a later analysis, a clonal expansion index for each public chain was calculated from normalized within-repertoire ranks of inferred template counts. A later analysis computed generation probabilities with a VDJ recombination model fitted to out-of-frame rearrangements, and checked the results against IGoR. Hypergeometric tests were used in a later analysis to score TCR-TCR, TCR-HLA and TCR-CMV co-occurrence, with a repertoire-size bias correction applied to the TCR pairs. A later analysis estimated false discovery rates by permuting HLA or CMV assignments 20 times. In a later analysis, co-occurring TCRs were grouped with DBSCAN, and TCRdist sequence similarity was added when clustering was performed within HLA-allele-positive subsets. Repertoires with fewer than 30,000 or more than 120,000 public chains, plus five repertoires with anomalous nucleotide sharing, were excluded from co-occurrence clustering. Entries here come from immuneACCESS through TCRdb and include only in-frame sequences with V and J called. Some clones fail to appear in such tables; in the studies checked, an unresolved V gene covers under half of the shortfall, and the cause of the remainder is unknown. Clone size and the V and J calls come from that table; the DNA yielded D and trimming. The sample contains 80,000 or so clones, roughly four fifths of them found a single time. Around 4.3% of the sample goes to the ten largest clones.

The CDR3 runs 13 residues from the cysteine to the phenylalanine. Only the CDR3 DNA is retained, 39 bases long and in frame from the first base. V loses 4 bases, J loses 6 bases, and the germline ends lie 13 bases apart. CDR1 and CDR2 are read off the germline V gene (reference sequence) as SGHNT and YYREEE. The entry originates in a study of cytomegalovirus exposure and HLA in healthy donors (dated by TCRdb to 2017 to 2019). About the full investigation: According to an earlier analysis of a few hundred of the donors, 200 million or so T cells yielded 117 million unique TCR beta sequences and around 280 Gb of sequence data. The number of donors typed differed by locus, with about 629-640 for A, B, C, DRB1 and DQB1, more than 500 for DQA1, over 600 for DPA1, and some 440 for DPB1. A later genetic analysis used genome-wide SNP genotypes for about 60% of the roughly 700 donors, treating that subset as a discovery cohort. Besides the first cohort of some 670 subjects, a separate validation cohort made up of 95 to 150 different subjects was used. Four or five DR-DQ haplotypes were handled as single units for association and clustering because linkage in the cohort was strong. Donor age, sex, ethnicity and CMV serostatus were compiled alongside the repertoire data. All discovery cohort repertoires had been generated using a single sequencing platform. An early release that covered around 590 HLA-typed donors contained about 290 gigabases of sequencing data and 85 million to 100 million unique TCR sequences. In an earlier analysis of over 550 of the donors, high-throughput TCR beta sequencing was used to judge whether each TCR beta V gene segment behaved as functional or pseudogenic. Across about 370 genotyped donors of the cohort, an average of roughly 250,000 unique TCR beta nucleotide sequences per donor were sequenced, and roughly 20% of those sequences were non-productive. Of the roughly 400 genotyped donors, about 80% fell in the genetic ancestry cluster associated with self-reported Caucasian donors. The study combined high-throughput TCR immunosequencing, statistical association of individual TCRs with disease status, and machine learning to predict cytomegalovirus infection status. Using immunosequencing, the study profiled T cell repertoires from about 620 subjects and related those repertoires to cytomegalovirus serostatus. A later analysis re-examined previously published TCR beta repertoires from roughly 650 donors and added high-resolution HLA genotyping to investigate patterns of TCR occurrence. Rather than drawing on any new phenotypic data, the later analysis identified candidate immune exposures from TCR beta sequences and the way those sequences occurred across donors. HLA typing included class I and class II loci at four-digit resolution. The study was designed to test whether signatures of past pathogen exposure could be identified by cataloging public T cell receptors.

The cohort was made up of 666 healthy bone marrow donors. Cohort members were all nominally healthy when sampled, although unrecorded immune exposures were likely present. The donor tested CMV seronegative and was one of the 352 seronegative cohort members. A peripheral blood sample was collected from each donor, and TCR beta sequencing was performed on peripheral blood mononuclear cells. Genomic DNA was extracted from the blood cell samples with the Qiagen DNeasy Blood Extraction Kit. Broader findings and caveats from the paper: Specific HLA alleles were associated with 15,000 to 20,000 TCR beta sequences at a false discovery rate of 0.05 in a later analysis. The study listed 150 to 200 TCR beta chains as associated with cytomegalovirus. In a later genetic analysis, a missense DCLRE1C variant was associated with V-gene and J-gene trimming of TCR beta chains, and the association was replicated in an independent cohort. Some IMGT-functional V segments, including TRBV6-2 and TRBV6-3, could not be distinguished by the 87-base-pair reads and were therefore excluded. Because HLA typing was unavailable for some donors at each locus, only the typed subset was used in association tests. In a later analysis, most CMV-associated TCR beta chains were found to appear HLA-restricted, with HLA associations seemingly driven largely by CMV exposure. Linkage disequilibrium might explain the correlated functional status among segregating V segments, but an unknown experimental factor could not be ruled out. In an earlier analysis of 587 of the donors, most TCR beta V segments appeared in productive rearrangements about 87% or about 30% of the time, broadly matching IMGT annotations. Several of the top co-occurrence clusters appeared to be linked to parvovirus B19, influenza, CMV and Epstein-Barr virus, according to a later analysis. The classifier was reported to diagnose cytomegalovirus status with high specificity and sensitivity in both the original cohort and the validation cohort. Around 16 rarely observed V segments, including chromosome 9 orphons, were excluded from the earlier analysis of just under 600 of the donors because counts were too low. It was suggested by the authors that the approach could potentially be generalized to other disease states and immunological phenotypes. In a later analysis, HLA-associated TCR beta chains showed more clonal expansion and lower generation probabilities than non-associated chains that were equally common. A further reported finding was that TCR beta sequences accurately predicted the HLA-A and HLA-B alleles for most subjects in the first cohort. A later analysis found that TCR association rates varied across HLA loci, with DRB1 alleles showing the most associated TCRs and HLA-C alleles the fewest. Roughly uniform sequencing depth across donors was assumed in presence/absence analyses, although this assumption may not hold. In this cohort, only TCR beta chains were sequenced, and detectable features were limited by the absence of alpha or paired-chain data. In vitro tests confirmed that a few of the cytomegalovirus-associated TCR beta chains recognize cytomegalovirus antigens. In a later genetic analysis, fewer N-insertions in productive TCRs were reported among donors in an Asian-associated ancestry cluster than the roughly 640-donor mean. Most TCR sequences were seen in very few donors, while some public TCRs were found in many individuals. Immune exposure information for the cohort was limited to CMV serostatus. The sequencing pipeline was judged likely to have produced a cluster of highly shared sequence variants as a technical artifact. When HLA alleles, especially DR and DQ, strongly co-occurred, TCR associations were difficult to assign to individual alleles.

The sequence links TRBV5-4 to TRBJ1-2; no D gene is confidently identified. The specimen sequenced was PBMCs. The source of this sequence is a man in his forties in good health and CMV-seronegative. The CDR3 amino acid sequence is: CASSLPGRDGYTF. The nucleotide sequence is TGTGCCAGCAGCCTCCCGGGGAGGGATGGCTACACCTTC.